These T cell receptor beta chains were read from a single sample in a study of blood T cell repertoires in COVID-19. The method was immunoSEQ multiplex PCR; TCRdb's version includes in-frame clones alone and lacks a portion of them. The sample carries around 97,000 clones, about 86% recorded once. Sequencing was performed on peripheral blood. The receptor source for this set is a human donor in a cohort sampled during active COVID-19. Each CDR3 is given with its conserved first and last residue. A D gene is named only where the DNA matches it firmly. The size field is filled for only some rows; it gives once, few, many or a size class.

v_gene: TRBV9
j_gene: TRBJ2-2
abundance: once
d_gene: -
len: 15
CDR3nt: TGTGCCAGCAGCGTAGACGGCAGGGCCACCGGGGAGCTGTTTTTT
CDR3aa: CASSVDGRATGELFF

v_gene: TRBV18
j_gene: TRBJ2-4
abundance: few
d_gene: TRBD1
len: 15
CDR3nt: TGTGCCAGCTCACCACTTGGACAGGGAGGTAACATTCAGTACTTC
CDR3aa: CASSPLGQGGNIQYF

v_gene: TRBV4-1
j_gene: TRBJ1-5
abundance: -
d_gene: -
len: 14
CDR3nt: TGCGCCAGCAGCCAAATTTCAGGGTTTCAGCCCCAGCATTTT
CDR3aa: CASSQISGFQPQHF

v_gene: TRBV27
j_gene: TRBJ1-4
abundance: -
d_gene: -
len: 13
CDR3nt: TGTGCCAGCAGTTTATTCGGGTCTGAAAAACTGTTTTTT
CDR3aa: CASSLFGSEKLFF

v_gene: TRBV24-1
j_gene: TRBJ2-1
abundance: -
d_gene: TRBD1
len: 15
CDR3nt: TGTGCCACCAGTGGAGGACAGGGGGCTGACAATGAGCAGTTCTTC
CDR3aa: CATSGGQGADNEQFF

v_gene: TRBV7-9
j_gene: TRBJ2-5
abundance: -
d_gene: -
len: 15
CDR3nt: TGTGCCAGCAGCTTAGTGCGGCTAGTCGGGGAGACCCAGTACTTC
CDR3aa: CASSLVRLVGETQYF

v_gene: TRBV4-1
j_gene: TRBJ1-2
abundance: -
d_gene: -
len: 15
CDR3nt: TGCGCCAGCAGCCAAGTTACCAGGAACCACTATGGCTACACCTTC
CDR3aa: CASSQVTRNHYGYTF

v_gene: TRBV5-8
j_gene: TRBJ2-1
abundance: -
d_gene: TRBD2
len: 15
CDR3nt: TGTGCCAGCAACATCCTAGCGGGGACCTACAATGAGCAGTTCTTC
CDR3aa: CASNILAGTYNEQFF

v_gene: TRBV18
j_gene: TRBJ1-5
abundance: -
d_gene: TRBD1
len: 14
CDR3nt: TGTGCCAGCTCAACACAGGGGTTGGGACAGCCCCAGCATTTT
CDR3aa: CASSTQGLGQPQHF

v_gene: TRBV5-1
j_gene: TRBJ2-7
abundance: -
d_gene: TRBD2
len: 15
CDR3nt: TGCGCCAGCAGCTTGGAGAGCGGGGGACCCTACGAGCAGTACTTC
CDR3aa: CASSLESGGPYEQYF

v_gene: TRBV7-2
j_gene: TRBJ1-1
abundance: -
d_gene: -
len: 13
CDR3nt: TGTGCCAGCATCAGACAGTTGAACACTGAAGCTTTCTTT
CDR3aa: CASIRQLNTEAFF

v_gene: TRBV2
j_gene: TRBJ2-7
abundance: -
d_gene: -
len: 15
CDR3nt: TGTGCCAGCAGTGGAGTACAGGTAGAGTCCTACGAGCAGTACTTC
CDR3aa: CASSGVQVESYEQYF

v_gene: TRBV4-3
j_gene: TRBJ2-7
abundance: -
d_gene: -
len: 15
CDR3nt: TGCGCCAGCAGCCAAGAAGCGGGTGGCCGCTACGAGCAGTACTTC
CDR3aa: CASSQEAGGRYEQYF

v_gene: TRBV7-9
j_gene: TRBJ2-3
abundance: once
d_gene: -
len: 15
CDR3nt: TGTGCCAGCAGCTTAGATTTTGAGGGCTCAGATACGCAGTATTTT
CDR3aa: CASSLDFEGSDTQYF

v_gene: TRBV2
j_gene: TRBJ1-1
abundance: -
d_gene: -
len: 14
CDR3nt: TGTGCCAGCAGTCTAAAGGGGGAGAACACTGAAGCTTTCTTT
CDR3aa: CASSLKGENTEAFF

v_gene: TRBV6-5
j_gene: TRBJ1-1
abundance: -
d_gene: TRBD1
len: 12
CDR3nt: TGTGCCACCTTGACCGGACAGGCTGAAGCTTTCTTT
CDR3aa: CATLTGQAEAFF

v_gene: TRBV2
j_gene: TRBJ1-5
abundance: -
d_gene: -
len: 15
CDR3nt: TGTGCCAGCAGTGAAAATGAAGCCCGCGGTCAGCCCCAGCATTTT
CDR3aa: CASSENEARGQPQHF

v_gene: TRBV5-4
j_gene: TRBJ2-5
abundance: -
d_gene: TRBD1
len: 14
CDR3nt: TGTGCCAGCAGAAGGGACAGGGGGTCGGAGACCCAGTACTTC
CDR3aa: CASRRDRGSETQYF

v_gene: TRBV3-1/TRBV3-2
j_gene: TRBJ1-2
abundance: -
d_gene: TRBD1
len: 15
CDR3nt: TGTGCCAGCAGCCAAGCGAGCCAGGGGGCCTATGGCTACACCTTC
CDR3aa: CASSQASQGAYGYTF

v_gene: TRBV7-2
j_gene: TRBJ2-7
abundance: -
d_gene: TRBD1
len: 14
CDR3nt: TGTGCCAGCAGCACGGGACAGGTCTCCTACGAGCAGTACTTC
CDR3aa: CASSTGQVSYEQYF

v_gene: TRBV9
j_gene: TRBJ2-5
abundance: -
d_gene: TRBD2
len: 14
CDR3nt: TGTGCCAGCAGCGTAGGCGGGGGAGTGGAGACCCAGTACTTC
CDR3aa: CASSVGGGVETQYF

v_gene: TRBV5-1
j_gene: TRBJ1-2
abundance: -
d_gene: -
len: 12
CDR3nt: TGCGCCAGCAGCCCGGGGTCCGCTGGCTACACCTTC
CDR3aa: CASSPGSAGYTF

v_gene: TRBV2
j_gene: TRBJ1-1
abundance: -
d_gene: -
len: 16
CDR3nt: TGTGCCAGCAACCGAGAGACGGCGAGGGTCTCCACTGAAGCTTTCTTT
CDR3aa: CASNRETARVSTEAFF

v_gene: TRBV12-5
j_gene: TRBJ2-2
abundance: once
d_gene: TRBD1
len: 14
CDR3nt: TGTGCTAGTGCCAGCGACAGGGGTACCGGGGAGCTGTTTTTT
CDR3aa: CASASDRGTGELFF

v_gene: TRBV29-1
j_gene: TRBJ2-1
abundance: -
d_gene: -
len: 10
CDR3nt: TGCAGCCTGGGGGGCAATGAGCAGTTCTTC
CDR3aa: CSLGGNEQFF

v_gene: TRBV6-5
j_gene: TRBJ1-2
abundance: -
d_gene: -
len: 14
CDR3nt: TGTGCCAGCAGTTACTCGGACAGTAACTATGGCTACACCTTC
CDR3aa: CASSYSDSNYGYTF

v_gene: TRBV4-1
j_gene: TRBJ2-1
abundance: -
d_gene: TRBD2
len: 18
CDR3nt: TGCGCCAGCAGCCAAGAAAGATTGACTAGCGGGAGGGCCAATGAGCAGTTCTTC
CDR3aa: CASSQERLTSGRANEQFF

v_gene: TRBV30
j_gene: TRBJ2-1
abundance: -
d_gene: -
len: 12
CDR3nt: TGTGCCTGGTTGATTGGTAGCCATGAGCAGTTCTTC
CDR3aa: CAWLIGSHEQFF

v_gene: TRBV5-1
j_gene: TRBJ2-1
abundance: -
d_gene: TRBD2
len: 18
CDR3nt: TGCGCCAGCAACCAAGGACTAGCGGGGGAGCCCTCAGGCAATGAGCAGTTCTTC
CDR3aa: CASNQGLAGEPSGNEQFF

v_gene: TRBV28
j_gene: TRBJ1-5
abundance: -
d_gene: -
len: 14
CDR3nt: TGTGCCAGCAGTTTAGGGAGCGGCAATCAGCCCCAGCATTTT
CDR3aa: CASSLGSGNQPQHF

v_gene: TRBV5-1
j_gene: TRBJ1-2
abundance: -
d_gene: -
len: 15
CDR3nt: TGCGCCAGCAGCTTGGTTGGCAGTACTAACTATGGCTACACCTTC
CDR3aa: CASSLVGSTNYGYTF